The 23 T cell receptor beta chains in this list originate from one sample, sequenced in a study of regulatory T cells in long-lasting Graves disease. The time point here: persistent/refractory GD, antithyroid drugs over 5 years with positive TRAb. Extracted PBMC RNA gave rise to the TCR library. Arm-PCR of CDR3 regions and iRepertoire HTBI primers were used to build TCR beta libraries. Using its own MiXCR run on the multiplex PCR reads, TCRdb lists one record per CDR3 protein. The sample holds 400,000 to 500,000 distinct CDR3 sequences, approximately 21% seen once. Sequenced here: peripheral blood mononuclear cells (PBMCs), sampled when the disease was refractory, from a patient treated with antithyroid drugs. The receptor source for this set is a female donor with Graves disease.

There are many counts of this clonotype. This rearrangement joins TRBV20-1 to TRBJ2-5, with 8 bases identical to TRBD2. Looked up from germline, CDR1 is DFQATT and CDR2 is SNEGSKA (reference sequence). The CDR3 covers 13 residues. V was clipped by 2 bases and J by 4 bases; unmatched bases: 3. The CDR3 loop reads CSARYGGGETQYF. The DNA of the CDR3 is TGCAGTGCTAGATACGGGGGGGGAGAGACCCAGTACTTC.

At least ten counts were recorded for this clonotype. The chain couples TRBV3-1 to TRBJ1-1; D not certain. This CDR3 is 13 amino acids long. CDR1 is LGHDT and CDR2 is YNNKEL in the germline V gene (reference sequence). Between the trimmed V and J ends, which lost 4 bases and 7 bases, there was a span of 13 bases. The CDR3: CASSLRLGGEAFF. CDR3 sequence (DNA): TGTGCCAGCAGCCTGAGGTTGGGCGGTGAAGCTTTCTTT.

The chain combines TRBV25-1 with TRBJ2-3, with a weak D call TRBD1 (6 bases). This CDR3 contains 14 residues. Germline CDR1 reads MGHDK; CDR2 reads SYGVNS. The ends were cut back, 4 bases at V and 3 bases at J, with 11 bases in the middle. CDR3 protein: CASSVTGMTDTQYF. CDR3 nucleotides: TGTGCCAGCAGTGTTACAGGGATGACAGATACGCAGTATTTT.

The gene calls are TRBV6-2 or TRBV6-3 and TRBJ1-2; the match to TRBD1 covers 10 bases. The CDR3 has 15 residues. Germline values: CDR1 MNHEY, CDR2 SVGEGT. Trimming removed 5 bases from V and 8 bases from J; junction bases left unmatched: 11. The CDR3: CASSPGTGALFGYTF. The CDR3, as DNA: TGTGCCAGCAGTCCCGGGACAGGGGCGCTTTTCGGCTACACCTTC.

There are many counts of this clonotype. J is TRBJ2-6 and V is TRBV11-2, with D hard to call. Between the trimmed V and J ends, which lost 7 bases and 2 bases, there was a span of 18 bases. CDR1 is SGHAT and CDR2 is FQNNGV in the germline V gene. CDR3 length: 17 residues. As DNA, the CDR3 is TGTGCCAGCATCCAGCCCCCCCAGCGAACTGGGGCCAACGTCCTGACTTTC. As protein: CASIQPPQRTGANVLTF.

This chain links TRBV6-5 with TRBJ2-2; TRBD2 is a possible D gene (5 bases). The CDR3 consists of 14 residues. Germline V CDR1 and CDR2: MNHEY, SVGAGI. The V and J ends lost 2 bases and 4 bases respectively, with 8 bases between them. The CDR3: CASSYGGPTGELFF. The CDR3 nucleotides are TGTGCCAGCAGTTACGGCGGGCCCACCGGGGAGCTGTTTTTT.

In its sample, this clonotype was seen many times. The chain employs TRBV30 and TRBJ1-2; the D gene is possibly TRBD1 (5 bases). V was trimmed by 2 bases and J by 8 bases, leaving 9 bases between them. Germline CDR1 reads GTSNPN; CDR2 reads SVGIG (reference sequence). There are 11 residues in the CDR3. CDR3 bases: TGTGCCTGGAGTTCGGGGGGAGGCTACACCTTC. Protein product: CAWSSGGGYTF. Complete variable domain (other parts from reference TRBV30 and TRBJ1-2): SQTIHQWPATLVQPVGSPLSLECTVEGTSNPNLYWYRQAAGRGLQLLFYSVGIGQISSEVPQNLSASRPQDRQFILSSKKLLLSDSGFYLCAWSSGGGYTFGSGTRLTVV.

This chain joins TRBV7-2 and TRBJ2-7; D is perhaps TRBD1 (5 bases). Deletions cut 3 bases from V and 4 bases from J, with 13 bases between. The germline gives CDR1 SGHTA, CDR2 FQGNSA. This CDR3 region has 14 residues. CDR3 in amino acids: CASSFYDSFYEQYF. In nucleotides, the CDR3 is TGTGCCAGCAGCTTCTACGACAGTTTTTACGAGCAGTACTTC.

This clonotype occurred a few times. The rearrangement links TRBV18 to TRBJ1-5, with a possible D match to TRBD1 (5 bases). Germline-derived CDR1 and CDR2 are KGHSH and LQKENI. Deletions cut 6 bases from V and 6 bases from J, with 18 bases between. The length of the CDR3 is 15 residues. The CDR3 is CASSPPGPVTQPQHF. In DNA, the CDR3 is TGTGCCAGCTCCCCCCCGGGACCGGTAACTCAGCCCCAGCATTTT.

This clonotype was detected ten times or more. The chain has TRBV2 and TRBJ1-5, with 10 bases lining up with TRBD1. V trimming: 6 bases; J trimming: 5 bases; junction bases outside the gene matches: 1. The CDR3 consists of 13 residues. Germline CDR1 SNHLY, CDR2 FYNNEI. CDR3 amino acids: CASSGTGDQPQHF. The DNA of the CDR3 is TGTGCCAGCAGCGGGACAGGGGATCAGCCCCAGCATTTT.

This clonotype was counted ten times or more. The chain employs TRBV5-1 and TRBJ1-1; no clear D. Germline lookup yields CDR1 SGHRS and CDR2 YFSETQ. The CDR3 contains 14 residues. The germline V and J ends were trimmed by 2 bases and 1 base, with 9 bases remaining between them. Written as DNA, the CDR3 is TGCGCCAGCAGCTTACGACACGCGAACACTGAAGCTTTCTTT. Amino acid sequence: CASSLRHANTEAFF.

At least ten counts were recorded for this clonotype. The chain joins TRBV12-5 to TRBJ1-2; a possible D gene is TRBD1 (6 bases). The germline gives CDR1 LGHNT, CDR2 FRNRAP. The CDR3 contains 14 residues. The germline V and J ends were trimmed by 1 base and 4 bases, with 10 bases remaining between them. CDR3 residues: CASGLATGFYGYTF. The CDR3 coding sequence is TGTGCTAGTGGTTTGGCTACAGGGTTCTATGGCTACACCTTC.

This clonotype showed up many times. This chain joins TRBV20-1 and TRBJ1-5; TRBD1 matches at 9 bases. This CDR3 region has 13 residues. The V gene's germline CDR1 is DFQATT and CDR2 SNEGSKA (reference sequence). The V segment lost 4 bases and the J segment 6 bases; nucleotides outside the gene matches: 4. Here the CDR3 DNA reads TGCAGTGCTAAAGGGACAGGGTCTCAGCCCCAGCATTTT. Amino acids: CSAKGTGSQPQHF.

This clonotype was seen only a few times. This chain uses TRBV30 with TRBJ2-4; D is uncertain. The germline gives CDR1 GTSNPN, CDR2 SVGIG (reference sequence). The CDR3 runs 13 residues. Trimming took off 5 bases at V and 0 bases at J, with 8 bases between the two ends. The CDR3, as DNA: TGTGCCTGGGAACCTATAGCCAAAAACATTCAGTACTTC. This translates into CAWEPIAKNIQYF.

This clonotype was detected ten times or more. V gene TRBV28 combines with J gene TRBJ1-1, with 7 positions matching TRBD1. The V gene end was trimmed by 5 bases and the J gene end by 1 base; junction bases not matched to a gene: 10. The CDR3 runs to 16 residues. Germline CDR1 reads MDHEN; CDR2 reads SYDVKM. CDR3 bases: TGTGCCAGCAGTATCCCAGGGGGGCTGAGGAACACTGAAGCTTTCTTT. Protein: CASSIPGGLRNTEAFF.

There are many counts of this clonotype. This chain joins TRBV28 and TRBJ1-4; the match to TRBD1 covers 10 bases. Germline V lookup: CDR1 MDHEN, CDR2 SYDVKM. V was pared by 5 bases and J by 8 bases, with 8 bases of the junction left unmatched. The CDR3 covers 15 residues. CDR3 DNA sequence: TGTGCCAGCAGTCCGAGGGACAGGGGTCGGGAAAAACTGTTTTTT. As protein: CASSPRDRGREKLFF.

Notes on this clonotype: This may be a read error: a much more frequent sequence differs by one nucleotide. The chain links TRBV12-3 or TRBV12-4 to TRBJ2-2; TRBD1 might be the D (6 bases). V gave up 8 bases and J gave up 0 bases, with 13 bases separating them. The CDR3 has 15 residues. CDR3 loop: CASGPGDTNTGELFF. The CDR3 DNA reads TGTGCCAGCGGCCCAGGGGATACGAACACCGGGGAGCTGTTTTTT.

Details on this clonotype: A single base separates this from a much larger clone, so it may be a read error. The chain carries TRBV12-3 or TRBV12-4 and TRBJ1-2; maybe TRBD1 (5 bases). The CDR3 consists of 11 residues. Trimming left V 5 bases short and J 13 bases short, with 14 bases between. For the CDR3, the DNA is TGTGCCAGCAGTCACAGTGGGGACTGCACCTTC. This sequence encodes CASSHSGDCTF.

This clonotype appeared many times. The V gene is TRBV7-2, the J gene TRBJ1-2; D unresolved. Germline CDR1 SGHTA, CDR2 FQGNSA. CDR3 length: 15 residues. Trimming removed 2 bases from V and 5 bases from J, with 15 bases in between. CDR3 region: CASSLFKRAAYGYTF. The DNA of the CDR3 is TGTGCCAGCAGCTTATTCAAGAGGGCGGCATATGGCTACACCTTC. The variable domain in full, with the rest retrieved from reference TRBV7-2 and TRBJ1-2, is GAGVSQSPSNKVTEKGKDVELRCDPISGHTALYWYRQSLGQGLEFLIYFQGNSAPDKSGLPSDRFSAERTGGSVSTLTIQRTQQEDSAVYLCASSLFKRAAYGYTFGSGTRLTVV.

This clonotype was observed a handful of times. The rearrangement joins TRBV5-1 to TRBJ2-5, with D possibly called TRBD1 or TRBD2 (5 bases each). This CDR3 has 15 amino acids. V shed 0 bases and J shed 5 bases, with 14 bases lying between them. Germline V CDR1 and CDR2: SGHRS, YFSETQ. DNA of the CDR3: TGCGCCAGCAGCTTGGCCGGTCCGGGGACGGAGACCCAGTACTTC. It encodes CASSLAGPGTETQYF.

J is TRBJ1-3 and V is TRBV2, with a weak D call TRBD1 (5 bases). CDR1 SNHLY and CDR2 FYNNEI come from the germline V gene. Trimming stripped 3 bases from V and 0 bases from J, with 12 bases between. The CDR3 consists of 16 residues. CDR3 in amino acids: CASSEHRFRSGNTIYF. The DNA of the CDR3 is TGTGCCAGCAGTGAGCACAGGTTCCGCTCTGGAAACACCATATATTTT.

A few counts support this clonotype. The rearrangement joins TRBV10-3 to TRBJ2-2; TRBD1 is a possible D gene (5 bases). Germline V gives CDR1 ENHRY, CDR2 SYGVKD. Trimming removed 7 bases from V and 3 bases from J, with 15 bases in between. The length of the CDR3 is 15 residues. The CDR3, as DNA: TGTGCCATCAATGGGGTGGTAGGGGACACCGGGGAGCTGTTTTTT. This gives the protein CAINGVVGDTGELFF.

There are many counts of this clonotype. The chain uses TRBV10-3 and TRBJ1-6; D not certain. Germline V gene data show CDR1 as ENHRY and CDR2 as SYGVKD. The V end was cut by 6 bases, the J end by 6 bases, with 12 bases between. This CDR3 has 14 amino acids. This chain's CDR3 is CAISFEGANSPLHF. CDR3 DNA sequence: TGTGCCATCAGCTTTGAGGGTGCTAATTCACCCCTCCACTTT.